The 19 T cell receptor beta chains below all came from one sample that was sequenced in a study of T cell changes during pregnancy in multiple sclerosis (dated by TCRdb to the late 2010s). The method was the immunoSEQ multiplex PCR assay. TCRdb re-hosts the immuneACCESS table, in-frame sequences only. Its copies lack some clones; in the studies checked, an unresolved V gene accounts for under half of them, and the cause for the rest is not known. The sample records over 65,000 clones, approximately 94% of which are singletons. 0.58% of the sample is held by the ten biggest clonotypes. Sequenced material: peripheral blood, taken in the third trimester of pregnancy. The source is a female donor with multiple sclerosis, enrolled in a pregnancy study.

A single count supports this clone. The J gene is TRBJ2-3, the V gene TRBV7-2; 9 bases agree with TRBD1. CDR3 length: 15 amino acids. CDR1 is SGHTA, CDR2 FQGNSA, per germline. The ends lost 6 bases at V and 11 bases at J; junction bases unmatched: 15. DNA for the CDR3: TGTGCCAGCAGTGCCCGAAGGACAGGGGACTTCGGGCAGTATTTT. This translates into CASSARRTGDFGQYF.

This chain's CDR3 is CASSPTPAGPPFYEQYF. The CDR3 DNA reads as TGTGCCAGCAGCCCAACGCCCGCGGGGCCACCATTCTACGAGCAGTACTTC. This sequence joins TRBV7-2 and TRBJ2-7, with D perhaps TRBD2 (6 bases). Trimming took 5 bases from V and 3 from J, leaving 23 bases between them. The V gene's germline CDR1 is SGHTA and CDR2 FQGNSA. CDR3 length equals 17 residues.

The V call is TRBV23-1, the J call TRBJ2-1; 13 bases are shared with TRBD2. TRBV23-1 is annotated as an ORF whose role is uncertain. The CDR3 is made up of 14 amino acids. J lost 10 bases, V lost 9 bases, and 9 bases had no gene match. CDR3 sequence (DNA): TGCGCCAGTTTTCCTCGACTAGCGGGGGGCGAGCAGTTCTTC. It yields the protein CASFPRLAGGEQFF.

This rearrangement joins TRBV25-1 to TRBJ2-1; D perhaps matches TRBD1 (6 bases). Per germline, CDR1 MGHDK and CDR2 SYGVNS. Between the trimmed V and J ends, which lost 7 bases and 9 bases, there was a span of 13 bases. The CDR3 totals 12 residues. In DNA, the CDR3 is TGTGCCAGCACCCAGGGGAGTCGTGAGCAGTTCTTC. It yields the protein CASTQGSREQFF.

This chain uses TRBV6-4 with TRBJ1-6, with 10 bases fitting TRBD1. Germline V CDR1 and CDR2: MRHNA, SNTAGT. J was trimmed by 7 bases and V by 0 bases; bases with no gene match: 0. The CDR3 runs 15 residues. As DNA, the CDR3 is TGTGCCAGCAGTGACTCGACAGGGGGCAATTCACCCCTCCACTTT. Translating gives CASSDSTGGNSPLHF.

J is TRBJ1-2 and V is TRBV7-2; 8 bases agree with TRBD1. The CDR3 extends over 14 amino acids. Germline CDR1 SGHTA, CDR2 FQGNSA. Germline trimming cut 1 base from V and 2 bases from J; bases unmatched to any gene: 0. The DNA of the CDR3 is TGTGCCAGCAGCTTAGGGACAGGGAACTATGGCTACACCTTC. Encoded protein: CASSLGTGNYGYTF.

This chain joins TRBV2 and TRBJ2-1, with 8 bases that match TRBD2. This CDR3 spans 15 amino acids. J lost 4 bases, V lost 1 base, and 3 bases had no gene match. Germline V gives CDR1 SNHLY, CDR2 FYNNEI. The CDR3 region is CASSEGRGVYNEQFF. The CDR3 DNA is TGTGCCAGCAGTGAAGGGCGGGGGGTTTACAATGAGCAGTTCTTC.

The chain carries TRBV7-8 and TRBJ2-1, with D possibly matching TRBD1 (6 bases). The CDR3 consists of 15 residues. V lost 3 bases and J 5 bases, leaving 14 bases between the germline ends. Germline V gives CDR1 SGHVS, CDR2 FQNEAQ. CDR3 in DNA: TGTGCCAGCAGCTTGTGGGGGCAGTACGACAATGAGCAGTTCTTC. Its protein is CASSLWGQYDNEQFF.

This clone appeared once. The chain combines TRBV15 with TRBJ2-1, with 11 bases aligning to TRBD1. With V trimmed by 1 base and J by 10 bases, 6 bases remained unmatched. This CDR3 is built from 15 residues. Germline V gene sequence: CDR1 LNHNV, CDR2 YYDKDF (reference sequence). The DNA of the CDR3 is TGTGCCACCAGCAGAGCCGGGACAGGGGGTAGGGAGCAGTTCTTC. Protein product: CATSRAGTGGREQFF.

The chain employs TRBV5-1 and TRBJ1-1, with no clear D. Germline V gives CDR1 SGHRS, CDR2 YFSETQ. The CDR3 loop spans 13 amino acids. Trimming left V 0 bases short and J 3 bases short, with 6 bases between. The CDR3 sequence is CASSLVADTEAFF. The CDR3 DNA reads as TGCGCCAGCAGCTTGGTTGCGGACACTGAAGCTTTCTTT.

The V gene is TRBV7-9, the J gene TRBJ1-1, with D hard to call. Trimming removed 1 base from V and 4 bases from J, with 7 bases in between. Germline V gene data show CDR1 as SEHNR and CDR2 as FQNEAQ (reference sequence). There are 13 residues in the CDR3. CDR3 sequence reads: CASSLDLATEAFF. The CDR3 DNA reads TGTGCCAGCAGCTTAGACCTGGCCACTGAAGCTTTCTTT.

This clone was recorded only once. V usage is TRBV14 and J usage is TRBJ2-7; 7 bases fit TRBD1. V lost 0 bases, J lost 7 bases, and 6 bases stayed unmatched. Germline V gene lookup returns CDR1 SGHDN and CDR2 FVKESK. The CDR3 loop spans 14 amino acids. CDR3 DNA sequence: TGTGCCAGCAGCCAAGATCTAGGCAGGGGGGAGCAGTACTTC. Translating it yields CASSQDLGRGEQYF.

This sequence joins TRBV6-1 and TRBJ1-2, with TRBD1 matching 8 bases. CDR1 and CDR2 from the germline V gene are MNHNS and SASEGT. V trimming: 1 base; J trimming: 5 bases; junction bases outside the gene matches: 9. The CDR3 has 16 amino acids. The CDR3, as DNA: TGTGCCAGCAGTGAAGGGGGAGGGCAGGGGGCTTATGGCTACACCTTC. Translated: CASSEGGGQGAYGYTF.

The rearrangement uses TRBV2 and TRBJ2-5, with TRBD2 matching 7 bases. Per germline, CDR1 SNHLY and CDR2 FYNNEI. V lost 9 bases and J lost 1; bases outside the gene matches: 2. There are 12 residues in the CDR3. The CDR3 spells CASWGGQETQYF. The CDR3 nucleotides read TGTGCCAGTTGGGGGGGCCAAGAGACCCAGTACTTC.

The chain carries TRBV10-3 and TRBJ2-6, with a possible D match to TRBD2 (6 bases). CDR3 length equals 15 residues. CDR1 is ENHRY and CDR2 is SYGVKD in the germline V gene. V lost 11 bases and J 0 bases, leaving 14 bases between the germline ends. CDR3 sequence reads: CAAGLLSSGANVLTF. The CDR3 DNA is TGTGCCGCGGGACTCCTATCCTCTGGGGCCAACGTCCTGACTTTC.

The chain has TRBV5-1 and TRBJ2-7; 11 positions match TRBD1. The CDR3 consists of 14 residues. CDR1 is SGHRS, CDR2 YFSETQ, per germline. V shed 4 bases, J shed 6 bases, and the junction held 6 bases outside the gene matches. Here the CDR3 reads CASSRGTGGIEQYF. CDR3 DNA sequence: TGCGCCAGCAGCCGCGGGACAGGGGGTATCGAGCAGTACTTC. Full variable domain (missing parts from reference TRBV5-1 and TRBJ2-7): KAGVTQTPRYLIKTRGQQVTLSCSPISGHRSVSWYQQTPGQGLQFLFEYFSETQRNKGNFPGRFSGRQFSNSRSEMNVSTLELGDSALYLCASSRGTGGIEQYFGPGTRLTVT.

V and J are TRBV10-2 and TRBJ1-3; the D gene is possibly TRBD1 (6 bases). The V end lost 7 bases, the J end lost 2 bases, and 9 bases lay between the germline ends. Germline V gene lookup returns CDR1 WSHSY and CDR2 SAAADI. The CDR3 is made up of 13 amino acids. The CDR3 region is CASTGVPGNTIYF. The DNA for the CDR3 is TGCGCCAGCACAGGGGTCCCTGGAAACACCATATATTTT.

The chain recombines TRBV10-3 with TRBJ2-3; perhaps TRBD2 as D (6 bases). Trimming removed 10 bases from V and 2 bases from J, with 16 bases in between. Germline V gives CDR1 ENHRY, CDR2 SYGVKD. The CDR3 extends over 14 amino acids. The CDR3, as DNA: TGTGCCACCCGTTCGACTAGGGACACAGATACGCAGTATTTT. Translating it yields CATRSTRDTDTQYF.

The CDR3 here is CASTYSGMNTEAFF. The CDR3 DNA sequence: TGTGCCAGCACCTACTCCGGGATGAACACTGAAGCTTTCTTT. The V gene is TRBV5-5, the J gene TRBJ1-1; D is uncertain. Trimming removed 6 bases from V and 0 bases from J, with 12 bases in between. Germline V gene data show CDR1 as SGHKS and CDR2 as YYEKEE (reference sequence). The CDR3 runs to 14 residues. The full variable domain, completed using reference TRBV5-5 and TRBJ1-1, is DAGVTQSPTHLIKTRGQQVTLRCSPISGHKSVSWYQQVLGQGPQFIFQYYEKEERGRGNFPDRFSARQFPNYSSELNVNALLLGDSALYLCASTYSGMNTEAFFGQGTRLTVV.